Listed below are T cell receptor beta chains from one sample, sequenced in a study of blood T cell repertoires in COVID-19. Sequencing was performed with immunoSEQ multiplex PCR; in TCRdb, only in-frame clones are kept and a portion is missing. The data show tens of thousands of clones, around 90% seen once. The sequenced sample consisted of peripheral blood. The receptors were gathered from a woman aged 60-75 years with COVID-19, enrolled during active disease. Both conserved end residues are part of each CDR3. A D gene is named only where the DNA matches it firmly. The listing skips clone size in some rows; elsewhere it reads once, few, many or a size class.

DNA: TGTGCCAGCAGCAAAGACCCGAGCTCCTACAATGAGCAGTTCTTC; CDR3: CASSKDPSSYNEQFF; size: NA; V: TRBV21-1; D: NA; J: TRBJ2-1
DNA: TGTGCCAGCAGTGAATCAGGCAGGGCTGAAGCTTTCTTT; CDR3: CASSESGRAEAFF; size: NA; V: TRBV25-1; D: NA; J: TRBJ1-1
DNA: TGTGCCAGCCGGGCCCGGGGGGCCCAAAATTCACCCCTCCACTTT; CDR3: CASRARGAQNSPLHF; size: NA; V: TRBV27; D: NA; J: TRBJ1-6
DNA: TGTGCCATCAGTGACAGGGAAAATTCACCCCTCCACTTT; CDR3: CAISDRENSPLHF; size: once; V: TRBV10-3; D: NA; J: TRBJ1-6
DNA: TGTGCCAGCAGCCTAGCGGGAGTATATGAGCAGTTCTTC; CDR3: CASSLAGVYEQFF; size: few; V: TRBV27; D: TRBD2; J: TRBJ2-1
DNA: TGTGCCAGCAGCCTTCGGCGGGGGGGTCGCGATGGCTACACCTTC; CDR3: CASSLRRGGRDGYTF; size: few; V: TRBV5-8; D: NA; J: TRBJ1-2
DNA: TGTGCCAGCAGCTATAGCGGGAGGGCCCCAGATACGCAGTATTTT; CDR3: CASSYSGRAPDTQYF; size: NA; V: TRBV7-8; D: TRBD2; J: TRBJ2-3
DNA: TGTGCCAGCAGTTACCCGGGGTGGCAGCCCCAGCATTTT; CDR3: CASSYPGWQPQHF; size: NA; V: TRBV6-2/TRBV6-3; D: NA; J: TRBJ1-5
DNA: TGTGCCAGCAGCGTCGCAGCTAGTAACTATGGCTACACCTTC; CDR3: CASSVAASNYGYTF; size: once; V: TRBV28; D: NA; J: TRBJ1-2
DNA: TGTGCCAGCAGCGTGAACACCTACGAGCAGTACTTC; CDR3: CASSVNTYEQYF; size: NA; V: TRBV5-5; D: NA; J: TRBJ2-7
DNA: TGTGCCTGGACACGCCCGAGGGAAGTTAATTCACCCCTCCACTTT; CDR3: CAWTRPREVNSPLHF; size: NA; V: TRBV30; D: NA; J: TRBJ1-6
DNA: TGCAGTGCTAGCGCCGGGGGCTACACCTTC; CDR3: CSASAGGYTF; size: NA; V: TRBV20-1; D: NA; J: TRBJ1-2
DNA: TGTGCCAGTAGTCCCCCGGGTGTAACCCAGCCCCAGCATTTT; CDR3: CASSPPGVTQPQHF; size: NA; V: TRBV19; D: NA; J: TRBJ1-5
DNA: TGCGCCAGCAGCCAAGAGCGCTCATCCGGTCAGCCCCAGCATTTT; CDR3: CASSQERSSGQPQHF; size: NA; V: TRBV4-1; D: NA; J: TRBJ1-5
DNA: TGCGCCAGCAGCCAGGACAGTTCTAGTCTCAATGAGCAGTTCTTC; CDR3: CASSQDSSSLNEQFF; size: NA; V: TRBV4-3; D: NA; J: TRBJ2-1
DNA: TGTGCCAGCAGCCTCCTGAGGACAGGGGTAGAGCAGTACTTC; CDR3: CASSLLRTGVEQYF; size: NA; V: TRBV7-9; D: TRBD1; J: TRBJ2-7
DNA: TGTGCCACGGCGGACAGGCAGAATTCACCCCTCCACTTT; CDR3: CATADRQNSPLHF; size: NA; V: TRBV10-3; D: TRBD1; J: TRBJ1-6
DNA: TGTGCCTGGAGTGCCCTCTCTCGGTACGGTCTCTTCATGAACACTGAAGCTTTCTTT; CDR3: CAWSALSRYGLFMNTEAFF; size: NA; V: TRBV30; D: NA; J: TRBJ1-1
DNA: TGTGCCAGCAGCAGGGAGTATCGGAACACTGAAGCTTTCTTT; CDR3: CASSREYRNTEAFF; size: NA; V: TRBV5-6; D: NA; J: TRBJ1-1
DNA: TGCAGCGTAGTAGGGGTCGCGAACACCGGGGAGCTGTTTTTT; CDR3: CSVVGVANTGELFF; size: once; V: TRBV29-1; D: NA; J: TRBJ2-2